A single sample is the source of the 30 T cell receptor beta chains below, sequenced in a study of blood T cell repertoires in COVID-19. Clones were sequenced by immunoSEQ multiplex PCR, and TCRdb holds only the in-frame ones, with some missing. Among 180,000 or so clones listed, 90% were seen once. The sequencing input was peripheral blood. All receptors derive from a man between 45 and 60 years old with acute or convalescent COVID-19.

The chain joins TRBV12-5 to TRBJ2-3, with 10 bases identical to TRBD2. Germline V gives CDR1 LGHNT, CDR2 FRNRAP. With 6 bases clipped from V and 7 bases from J, the junction kept 10 bases outside the gene matches. This CDR3 comprises 15 residues. The CDR3: CASGRSGTSVNTQYF. As DNA, the CDR3 is TGTGCTAGTGGCCGCTCCGGGACTAGCGTGAATACGCAGTATTTT.

This chain connects TRBV19 to TRBJ1-2, with D possibly being TRBD1 (5 bases). With 10 bases removed from V and 1 base from J, the gap between germline ends came to 13 bases. The CDR3 has 13 residues. CDR1 and CDR2 from the germline V gene are LNHDA and SQIVND (reference sequence). The CDR3 bases are TGTGCCACCAATAGGGGCCGTAACTATGGCTACACCTTC. It yields the protein CATNRGRNYGYTF. Full variable domain (rest looked up from reference TRBV19 and TRBJ1-2): DGGITQSPKYLFRKEGQNVTLSCEQNLNHDAMYWYRQDPGQGLRLIYYSQIVNDFQKGDIAEGYSVSREKKESFPLTVTSAQKNPTAFYLCATNRGRNYGYTFGSGTRLTVV.

CDR3 loop: CAIRVRAPKETQYF. The CDR3 DNA reads as TGTGCCATCAGGGTGAGGGCTCCTAAAGAGACCCAGTACTTC. The gene calls are TRBV25-1 and TRBJ2-5; D may be TRBD1 or TRBD2 (5 bases each). V lost 10 bases and J lost 3, with 18 bases in between. CDR1 and CDR2 (germline): MGHDK, SYGVNS. The CDR3 has 14 amino acids.

This clone was found once. This chain joins TRBV20-1 and TRBJ1-1, with a tentative D call TRBD1 (5 bases). Looked up from germline, CDR1 is DFQATT and CDR2 is SNEGSKA (reference sequence). Deletions cut 3 bases from V and 1 base from J, with 9 bases between. The CDR3 covers 13 residues. Here the CDR3 reads CSASSQGNTEAFF. In DNA form, the CDR3 reads TGCAGTGCTAGTAGTCAGGGGAACACTGAAGCTTTCTTT.

The chain is built from TRBV6-2 or TRBV6-3 and TRBJ1-1, with D perhaps TRBD1 (5 bases). Trimming took off 2 bases at V and 0 bases at J, with 10 bases between the two ends. The CDR3 has 15 residues. Germline-derived CDR1 and CDR2 are MNHEY and SVGEGT. DNA for the CDR3: TGTGCCAGCAGTTACACAGACAGCTTGAACACTGAAGCTTTCTTT. It encodes CASSYTDSLNTEAFF.

J is TRBJ2-3 and V is TRBV27, with 9 nucleotides matching TRBD2. This CDR3 comprises 16 residues. CDR1 MNHEY and CDR2 SMNVEV come from the germline V gene (reference sequence). Unmatched junction bases numbered 7, after V lost 3 bases and J lost 3 bases. The CDR3 coding sequence is TGTGCCAGCAGTTTTAGCGGGAGCCTGGGGACAGATACGCAGTATTTT. It translates to CASSFSGSLGTDTQYF.

J is TRBJ1-5 and V is TRBV2; D ambiguous. The CDR3 runs to 16 residues. The germline V gene has CDR1 SNHLY and CDR2 FYNNEI. Trimming pared 0 bases from V and 0 bases from J, leaving 9 bases between. CDR3 protein: CASSEAEIYSNQPQHF. In DNA, the CDR3 is TGTGCCAGCAGTGAAGCCGAGATCTATAGCAATCAGCCCCAGCATTTT.

The chain has TRBV10-1 and TRBJ2-1, with 9 nucleotides matching TRBD2. This CDR3 spans 18 amino acids. V shed 0 bases and J 9 bases; nucleotides not matched to a gene: 15. CDR1 and CDR2 (germline): WNHNN, SYGVQD (reference sequence). CDR3 sequence (DNA): TGCGCCAGCAGTGAGTCGGGGGTTAGCGGGAGAGCTAGGGGTGAGCAGTTCTTC. Translation: CASSESGVSGRARGEQFF.

The gene calls are TRBV9 and TRBJ1-4, with 10 bases aligning to TRBD1. Germline values: CDR1 SGDLS, CDR2 YYNGEE. J was trimmed by 5 bases and V by 3 bases; bases with no gene match: 4. This CDR3 contains 15 residues. CDR3 loop: CASSEGQGWNEKLFF. In nucleotides, the CDR3 is TGTGCCAGCAGCGAGGGACAGGGGTGGAATGAAAAACTGTTTTTT.

The J gene is TRBJ2-7, the V gene TRBV6-5, with unresolved D. CDR3 size: 11 residues. CDR1 and CDR2 from the germline V gene are MNHEY and SVGAGI. The V and J ends lost 11 bases and 9 bases respectively, with 17 bases between them. The CDR3 DNA sequence: TGTGCCCGTTCCAGCGTCCGGCGGCAGTACTTC. It specifies CARSSVRRQYF.

Many counts were recorded for this clone. J is TRBJ2-3 and V is TRBV7-3, with 9 bases identical to TRBD1. This CDR3 comprises 14 residues. The V gene's germline CDR1 is SGHTA and CDR2 FQGTGA. V lost 2 bases to trimming and J lost 5 bases; unmatched junction nucleotides: 2. CDR3 sequence reads: CASSLGQGIDTQYF. Written as DNA, the CDR3 is TGTGCCAGCAGCTTAGGACAGGGGATAGATACGCAGTATTTT.

V gene TRBV11-2 combines with J gene TRBJ1-2, with D perhaps TRBD1 (5 bases). The V gene lost 1 base and the J gene lost 7 bases, with 22 bases spanning the gap. The CDR3 consists of 17 residues. Germline-derived CDR1 and CDR2 are SGHAT and FQNNGV. The DNA of the CDR3 is TGTGCCAGCAGCTTAGGGGTTGGGAGGGGCGTACTTGCTGGCTACACCTTC. Its translation is CASSLGVGRGVLAGYTF. Looking up the rest from reference TRBV11-2 and TRBJ1-2 gives the full variable domain: EAGVAQSPRYKIIEKRQSVAFWCNPISGHATLYWYQQILGQGPKLLIQFQNNGVVDDSQLPKDRFSAERLKGVDSTLKIQPAKLEDSAVYLCASSLGVGRGVLAGYTFGSGTRLTVV.

The chain recombines TRBV28 with TRBJ1-2; no firm D call. This CDR3 is 13 amino acids long. Germline values: CDR1 MDHEN, CDR2 SYDVKM. V was clipped by 1 base and J by 8 bases, with 11 bases between them. The CDR3 here is CASSLSGWGGYTF. The CDR3 DNA reads as TGTGCCAGCAGTTTATCGGGGTGGGGAGGCTACACCTTC.

This chain links TRBV6-5 with TRBJ1-2, with 7 bases fitting TRBD1. The CDR3 is 15 residues long. J gave up 0 bases and V 7 bases, and 8 bases lay outside the gene matches. From germline, CDR1 is MNHEY and CDR2 SVGAGI. CDR3 DNA: TGTGCCAGCACCAAGGCCGGGACAGCTAACTATGGCTACACCTTC. It encodes CASTKAGTANYGYTF.

J is TRBJ1-2 and V is TRBV7-9; maybe TRBD1 (5 bases). V was shortened by 1 base and J by 4 bases, with 10 bases between the two germline ends. The CDR3 covers 14 residues. Germline CDR1 and CDR2: SEHNR and FQNEAQ (reference sequence). This chain's CDR3 is CASSLGRQGYGYTF. In nucleotides, the CDR3 is TGTGCCAGCAGCTTAGGTAGGCAGGGCTATGGCTACACCTTC.

This clone was picked up one time. This rearrangement joins TRBV5-6 to TRBJ2-5; 10 bases agree with TRBD2. There are 18 residues in the CDR3. Germline V lookup: CDR1 SGHDT, CDR2 YYEEEE. Trimming removed 0 bases from V and 1 base from J; junction bases left unmatched: 9. CDR3 region: CASSLARLAGEIQETQYF. Written as DNA, the CDR3 is TGTGCCAGCAGCTTGGCCAGGCTAGCGGGAGAGATCCAAGAGACCCAGTACTTC.

The chain is built from TRBV6-5 and TRBJ1-1; D not certain. V was clipped by 5 bases and J by 10 bases, with 8 bases between them. The germline V gene has CDR1 MNHEY and CDR2 SVGAGI. This CDR3 comprises 10 residues. DNA of the CDR3: TGTGCCAGCAGTCGAAACACAGCTTTCTTT. It translates to CASSRNTAFF.

The V and J genes are TRBV28 and TRBJ1-2, with TRBD1 as a possible D gene (5 bases). Trimming removed 5 bases from V and 5 bases from J, with 9 bases in between. The CDR3 has 12 residues. CDR1 and CDR2 from the germline V gene are MDHEN and SYDVKM. CDR3 in amino acids: CASSAQAYGYTF. The CDR3 coding sequence is TGTGCCAGCAGTGCACAGGCTTATGGCTACACCTTC.

This chain links TRBV28 with TRBJ1-2; D is unclear. This CDR3 comprises 13 residues. The germline gives CDR1 MDHEN, CDR2 SYDVKM. The ends were cut back, 5 bases at V and 3 bases at J, with 10 bases in the middle. The CDR3 nucleotides read TGTGCCAGCAGTCCCACAACAGACTATGGCTACACCTTC. It encodes CASSPTTDYGYTF.

The V call is TRBV6-5, the J call TRBJ2-7; 12 positions match TRBD2. The V gene end was trimmed by 10 bases and the J gene end by 4 bases; junction bases not matched to a gene: 8. The length of the CDR3 is 14 residues. The V gene's germline CDR1 is MNHEY and CDR2 SVGAGI. The CDR3 loop reads CATASGRARYEQYF. DNA of the CDR3: TGTGCCACCGCTAGCGGGAGGGCCAGGTACGAGCAGTACTTC.

This clone has a single count. The V and J genes are TRBV30 and TRBJ2-7, with 7 bases aligning to TRBD1. Germline V gives CDR1 GTSNPN, CDR2 SVGIG (reference sequence). This CDR3 comprises 11 residues. J was trimmed by 3 bases and V by 4 bases; bases with no gene match: 0. The CDR3 reads CAWTGGYEQYF. The CDR3 nucleotides are TGTGCCTGGACAGGGGGCTACGAGCAGTACTTC.

This chain links TRBV10-3 with TRBJ2-2; D not certain. Trimming took off 0 bases at V and 2 bases at J, with 7 bases between the two ends. The CDR3 sequence is 15 residues long. Germline V gene lookup returns CDR1 ENHRY and CDR2 SYGVKD. The CDR3, as DNA: TGTGCCATCAGTGAGTCTCTTGGCAACACCGGGGAGCTGTTTTTT. Translating it yields CAISESLGNTGELFF.

This chain links TRBV29-1 with TRBJ2-7; TRBD2 might be the D (5 bases). Trimming removed 4 bases at V and 2 bases at J, with 6 bases between. This CDR3 region has 11 residues. The germline gives CDR1 SQVTM, CDR2 ANQGSEA. In nucleotides, the CDR3 is TGCAGCGTTGGGGAGACCTACGAGCAGTACTTC. Translated, it gives CSVGETYEQYF.

This chain uses TRBV7-9 with TRBJ2-1; 10 bases match TRBD2. The CDR3 sequence is 14 residues long. Trimming removed 1 base from V and 8 bases from J; junction bases left unmatched: 2. CDR1 is SEHNR and CDR2 is FQNEAQ in the germline V gene (reference sequence). The DNA for the CDR3 is TGTGCCAGCAGCTTAGTCGGGACTAGCGATGAGCAGTTCTTC. As protein: CASSLVGTSDEQFF.

The chain has TRBV2 and TRBJ2-7; D possibly corresponds to TRBD2 (5 bases). Trimming removed 0 bases from V and 3 bases from J, with 12 bases in between. The CDR3 has 15 residues. Germline lookup yields CDR1 SNHLY and CDR2 FYNNEI. As DNA, the CDR3 is TGTGCCAGCAGTGAAGCGCTTCGGGGTGGCTACGAGCAGTACGTC. Amino acids: CASSEALRGGYEQYV.

The chain combines TRBV19 with TRBJ1-3; D is uncertain. Germline V gene lookup returns CDR1 LNHDA and CDR2 SQIVND (reference sequence). Trimming shortened V by 4 bases and J by 1 base, and 23 bases separated the two germline ends. The CDR3 contains 19 residues. The CDR3 DNA reads TGTGCCAGTAGTAAAGAACCTACAGCAACTCGAGCTTCTGGAAACACCATATATTTT. Protein: CASSKEPTATRASGNTIYF.

The V call is TRBV7-2, the J call TRBJ2-2, with 7 bases fitting TRBD2. Germline V gives CDR1 SGHTA, CDR2 FQGNSA. J lost 2 bases, V lost 5 bases, and 5 bases had no gene match. This CDR3 spans 15 amino acids. CDR3 loop: CASSRLAGNTGELFF. For the CDR3, the DNA is TGTGCCAGCAGCAGACTAGCAGGAAACACCGGGGAGCTGTTTTTT.

V usage is TRBV11-2 and J usage is TRBJ1-5; D is uncertain. Germline lookup yields CDR1 SGHAT and CDR2 FQNNGV. Trimming stripped 1 base from V and 7 bases from J, with 11 bases between. The length of the CDR3 is 14 residues. The CDR3 spells CASSLGEAGQPQHF. DNA of the CDR3: TGTGCCAGCAGCTTAGGAGAGGCCGGCCAGCCCCAGCATTTT.

The V and J genes are TRBV24-1 and TRBJ2-1; weak D call: TRBD2 (5 bases). Germline V gives CDR1 KGHDR, CDR2 SFDVKD. The CDR3 runs 15 residues. V lost 4 bases, J lost 2 bases, and 11 bases lay in between. CDR3 sequence reads: CATSESGGAYNEQFF. CDR3 sequence (DNA): TGTGCCACCAGTGAGAGCGGTGGCGCCTACAATGAGCAGTTCTTC.

The chain employs TRBV4-2 and TRBJ1-5; no clear D gene. CDR1 LGHNA and CDR2 YNFKEQ come from the germline V gene. V lost 0 bases and J lost 3, with 9 bases in between. The CDR3 extends over 15 amino acids. CDR3 protein: CASSQEPRLNQPQHF. The CDR3 region has the DNA TGTGCCAGCAGCCAAGAACCCAGGCTCAATCAGCCCCAGCATTTT.